This TCR beta chain was profiled in a study of cytomegalovirus exposure and HLA in healthy donors. A note on this clone: No antigen is known for it.

Study-wide points: Across donors, presence/absence analyses took sequencing depth to be roughly uniform. In a later analysis, donors in an Asian-associated ancestry cluster reportedly had fewer N-insertions in productive TCRs than the cohort mean. The analysis excluded some indistinguishable V segments, including TRBV6-2 and TRBV6-3.

The PCR employed 60 Vbeta primers together with 13 Jbeta primers. Using immunoSEQ multiplex PCR, the repertoire was profiled, and TCRdb retains in-frame clones only, with some absent. The sample lists about 180,000 clones, more than 75% seen once, with 2% to 2.5% in the top ten. Deletions cut 8 bases from V and 7 bases from J, with 20 bases between. CDR1 and CDR2 (germline): SQVTM, ANQGSEA. The CDR3 covers 14 residues. Sequenced sample: PBMCs. The sequence was obtained from a woman between 25 and 40 years old in good health and CMV-seropositive. This chain uses TRBV29-1 with TRBJ1-4; D possibly corresponds to TRBD1 (5 bases). The CDR3 region is CSTREGSGGEKLFF. The CDR3 nucleotides are TGCAGCACCCGAGAGGGTTCCGGGGGTGAAAAACTGTTTTTT.